The 11 T cell receptor beta chains in this list originate from one sample, sequenced in a study of response to subunit inactivated influenza vaccine. TCRdb passed the RT-PCR reads through MiXCR, listing each CDR3 protein once. The repertoire holds about 540,000 distinct CDR3 sequences, with under 25% as singletons. These data are also associated with another study on T cells expressing NK-cell markers. That report adds: TCR beta cDNA was generated via 5'RACE template switching incorporating UMIs.

Here the sequenced sample was CD4+ T cells sorted from PBMCs, taken about 13 days after vaccination. These TCRs come from a man aged 50 to 60 who received an inactivated influenza vaccine.

The chain has TRBV7-8 and TRBJ1-1, with D tentatively TRBD1 (6 bases). This CDR3 is 14 amino acids long. Germline lookup yields CDR1 SGHVS and CDR2 FQNEAQ. Trimming left V 2 bases short and J 1 base short, with 8 bases between. CDR3 residues: CASSLWDKNTEAFF. CDR3 bases: TGTGCCAGCAGCTTATGGGACAAGAACACTGAAGCTTTCTTT.

This clonotype appeared many times. DNA for the CDR3: TGTGCCAGCAGCTTAGGAACGGGTTATGGCTACACCTTC. Translated, it gives CASSLGTGYGYTF. The V call is TRBV7-2, the J call TRBJ1-2; D ambiguous. The length of the CDR3 is 13 residues. Trimming left V 1 base short and J 5 bases short, with 8 bases between. In germline, CDR1 is SGHTA, CDR2 FQGNSA.

In DNA, the CDR3 is TGTGCCAGCAGCCCCGGTGGTTGGACCCAGTACTTC. This gives the protein CASSPGGWTQYF. The gene calls are TRBV7-9 and TRBJ2-5, with D uncertain. Trimming took 5 bases from V and 7 from J, leaving 11 bases between them. Looked up from germline, CDR1 is SEHNR and CDR2 is FQNEAQ (reference sequence). This CDR3 has 12 residues.

This clonotype was seen a handful of times. The V gene is TRBV12-3 or TRBV12-4, the J gene TRBJ2-3; possibly TRBD1 or TRBD2 for D (6 bases each). The V and J ends lost 3 bases and 2 bases respectively, with 12 bases between them. The CDR3 contains 15 residues. CDR3 sequence (DNA): TGTGCCAGCAGTTTTTGGCGGGACAACACAGATACGCAGTATTTT. It specifies CASSFWRDNTDTQYF.

CDR3 in amino acids: CSVPGLGSGGEQFF. CDR3 in DNA: TGCAGCGTCCCGGGACTAGGGTCCGGGGGAGAGCAGTTCTTC. V gene TRBV29-1 combines with J gene TRBJ2-1, with TRBD2 matching 8 bases. CDR3 length: 14 amino acids. Trimming took 6 bases from V and 10 from J; bases not matched to a gene: 14. Germline V lookup: CDR1 SQVTM, CDR2 ANQGSEA.

This clonotype has more than one count but fewer than ten. The chain combines TRBV12-3 or TRBV12-4 with TRBJ2-7; D uncertain. The CDR3 consists of 13 residues. The V end lost 4 bases, the J end lost 2 bases, and 9 bases lay between the germline ends. The CDR3 protein is CASSSLLPYEQYF. Here the CDR3 DNA reads TGTGCCAGCAGTTCCCTCCTCCCCTACGAGCAGTACTTC.

This clonotype occurred once. V gene TRBV30 combines with J gene TRBJ2-7, with D maybe TRBD2 (6 bases). V lost 4 bases, J lost 5 bases, and 12 bases lay in between. CDR1 and CDR2 (germline): GTSNPN, SVGIG (reference sequence). The CDR3 extends over 12 amino acids. CDR3 bases: TGTGCCTGGAAGGCAGGGAGGAACGAGCAGTACTTC. Translated, it gives CAWKAGRNEQYF.

This clonotype was seen only a few times. CDR3 nucleotides: TGCAGTGCTGCCGTAGCTGGGTCTATGGAGACCCAGTACTTC. As protein: CSAAVAGSMETQYF. The rearrangement links TRBV20-1 to TRBJ2-5; unclear D gene. Germline CDR1 is DFQATT and CDR2 is SNEGSKA (reference sequence). V was cut by 5 bases and J by 5 bases, with 18 bases left in between. The CDR3 has 14 amino acids.

Only a few counts were recorded for this clonotype. The DNA for the CDR3 is TGTGCCAGCAGCTCCCCCCCGGCCACGCAGTATTTT. This translates into CASSSPPATQYF. The chain employs TRBV7-2 and TRBJ2-3; no firm D call. Germline assignment: CDR1 SGHTA and CDR2 FQGNSA. This CDR3 is 12 amino acids long. The V end was cut by 4 bases, the J end by 9 bases, with 11 bases between. The full variable domain, with the rest looked up from reference TRBV7-2 and TRBJ2-3, is GAGVSQSPSNKVTEKGKDVELRCDPISGHTALYWYRQSLGQGLEFLIYFQGNSAPDKSGLPSDRFSAERTGGSVSTLTIQRTQQEDSAVYLCASSSPPATQYFGPGTRLTVL.

This clonotype was detected a few times. For the CDR3, the DNA is TGTGCCAGCAGTATCGGTAGCAATCAGCCCCAGCATTTT. Translated, it gives CASSIGSNQPQHF. V and J are TRBV28 and TRBJ1-5; D remains ambiguous. The CDR3 contains 13 residues. Trimming left V 5 bases short and J 0 bases short, with 5 bases between. The V gene's germline CDR1 is MDHEN and CDR2 SYDVKM.

This clonotype was seen more than once but under ten times. The chain joins TRBV20-1 to TRBJ1-6; D not resolved. The CDR3 totals 12 residues. V was pared by 7 bases and J by 7 bases, with 11 bases between. In germline, CDR1 is DFQATT, CDR2 SNEGSKA (reference sequence). This CDR3 is CSVSPPNSPLHF. CDR3 nucleotide sequence: TGCAGTGTCAGCCCTCCGAATTCACCCCTCCACTTT.